This T cell receptor beta chain was sequenced during a study of cytomegalovirus exposure and HLA in healthy donors. Study outcomes and limitations: The authors listed some 160 TCR beta chains as cytomegalovirus-associated. The study reported that TCR beta sequences accurately predicted HLA-A and HLA-B alleles in most subjects.

Trimming took off 4 bases at V and 5 bases at J, with 16 bases between the two ends. Germline V gene sequence: CDR1 SGHRS, CDR2 YFSETQ. The length of the CDR3 is 15 residues. The study ran its PCR with 60 Vbeta and 13 Jbeta primers. TCRdb's copy holds only in-frame clones and misses some; the assay was immunoSEQ multiplex PCR. The repertoire has 140,000 to 150,000 clones, about 80% of them found once; the top ten carry 1.5% to 2%. This clone was seen just once. Its antigen is undetermined. This sequence originates from a woman in her 30s in good health and CMV-seronegative. The V and J genes are TRBV5-1 and TRBJ2-1; possible D gene TRBD2, 6 bases. Sequencing was performed on PBMCs. CDR3 in DNA: TGCGCCAGCAGCCCCGGGACTCCCTGGGACAATGAGCAGTTCTTC. This encodes CASSPGTPWDNEQFF.